This T cell receptor (beta chain) stems from a study of T cell clonality in common variable immunodeficiency. This clone was seen ten or more times. Its antigen remains unknown. The read ends 3 residues before the CDR3 terminus; that terminus is restored from the germline J gene. Study-wide results and caveats: Common variable immunodeficiency TCR beta sequences reportedly had fewer deletions and N-nucleotide insertions.

Sequencing input was equivalent genomic DNA from CVID and controls. TCRdb keeps only in-frame clones here, not all; method: immunoSEQ multiplex PCR. The sample is made up of about 52,000 clones, none counted only once. Germline lookup yields CDR1 SQVTM and CDR2 ANQGSEA. The CDR3 covers 12 residues. The V end lost 4 bases, the J end lost 6 bases, and 10 bases lay between the germline ends. The V and J genes are TRBV29-1 and TRBJ2-1; a possible D gene is TRBD2 (6 bases). Sequenced input: peripheral blood mononuclear cells. This clonotype originated in a person between 18 and 70 years old in good health. CDR3 in amino acids: CSVGLGINEQFF. The DNA read from the CDR3 is TGCAGCGTTGGACTAGGTATCAATGAG.